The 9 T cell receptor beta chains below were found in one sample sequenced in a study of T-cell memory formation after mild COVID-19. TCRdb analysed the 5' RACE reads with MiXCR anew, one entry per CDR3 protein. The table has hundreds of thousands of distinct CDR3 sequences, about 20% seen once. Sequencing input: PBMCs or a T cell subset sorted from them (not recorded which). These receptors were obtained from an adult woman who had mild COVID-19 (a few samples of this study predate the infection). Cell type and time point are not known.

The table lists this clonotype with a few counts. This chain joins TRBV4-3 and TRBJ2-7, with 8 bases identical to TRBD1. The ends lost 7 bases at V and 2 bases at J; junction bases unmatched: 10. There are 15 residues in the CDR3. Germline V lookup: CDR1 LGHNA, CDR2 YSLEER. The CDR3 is CASTFARTGTYEQYF. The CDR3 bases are TGCGCCAGCACATTCGCCAGGACAGGGACCTACGAGCAGTACTTC.

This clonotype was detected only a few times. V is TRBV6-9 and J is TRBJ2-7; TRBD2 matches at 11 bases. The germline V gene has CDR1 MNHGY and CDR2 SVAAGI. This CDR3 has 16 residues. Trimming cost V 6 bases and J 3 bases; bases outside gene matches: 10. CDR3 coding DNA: TGTGCCAGCAGCTACAAGACTAGCGGGATAAGCTACGAGCAGTACTTC. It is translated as CASSYKTSGISYEQYF.

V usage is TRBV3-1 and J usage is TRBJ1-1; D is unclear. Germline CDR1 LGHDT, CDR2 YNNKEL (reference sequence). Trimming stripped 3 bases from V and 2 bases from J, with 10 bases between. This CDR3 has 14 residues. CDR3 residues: CASSHYLLNTEAFF. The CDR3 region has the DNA TGTGCCAGCAGCCATTACCTACTAAACACTGAAGCTTTCTTT.

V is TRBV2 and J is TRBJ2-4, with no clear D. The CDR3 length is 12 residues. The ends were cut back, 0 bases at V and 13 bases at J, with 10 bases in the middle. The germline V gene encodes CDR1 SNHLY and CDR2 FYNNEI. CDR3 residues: CASSEALTEQYF. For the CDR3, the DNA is TGTGCCAGCAGTGAAGCGCTTACCGAACAGTACTTC.

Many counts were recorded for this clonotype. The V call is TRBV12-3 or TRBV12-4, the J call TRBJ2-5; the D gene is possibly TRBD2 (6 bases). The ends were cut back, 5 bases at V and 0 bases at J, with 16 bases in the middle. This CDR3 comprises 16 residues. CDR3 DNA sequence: TGTGCCAGCAGTCCACGGGGACTGACGTACCAAGAGACCCAGTACTTC. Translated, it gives CASSPRGLTYQETQYF.

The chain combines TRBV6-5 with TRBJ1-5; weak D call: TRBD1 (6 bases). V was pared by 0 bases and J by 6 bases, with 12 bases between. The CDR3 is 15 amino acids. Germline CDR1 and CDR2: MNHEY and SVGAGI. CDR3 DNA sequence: TGTGCCAGCAGTTACTCGACGGGGGCGGCTCAGCCCCAGCATTTT. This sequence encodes CASSYSTGAAQPQHF.

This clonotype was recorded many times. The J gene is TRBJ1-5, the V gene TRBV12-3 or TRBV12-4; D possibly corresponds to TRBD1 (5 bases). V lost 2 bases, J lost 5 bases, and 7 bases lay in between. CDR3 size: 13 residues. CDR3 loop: CASSLRDYQPQHF. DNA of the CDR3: TGTGCCAGCAGTTTAAGGGACTATCAGCCCCAGCATTTT.

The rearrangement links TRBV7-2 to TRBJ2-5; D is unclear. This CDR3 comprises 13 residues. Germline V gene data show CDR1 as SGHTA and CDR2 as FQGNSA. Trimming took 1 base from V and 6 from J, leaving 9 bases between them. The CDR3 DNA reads TGTGCCAGCAGCTTAGGAGCCGGCCAGACCCAGTACTTC. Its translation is CASSLGAGQTQYF.

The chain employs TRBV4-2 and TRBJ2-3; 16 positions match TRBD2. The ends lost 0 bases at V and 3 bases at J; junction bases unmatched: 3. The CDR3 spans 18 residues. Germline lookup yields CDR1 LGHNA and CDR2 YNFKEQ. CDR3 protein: CASSQEGTSGRGTDTQYF. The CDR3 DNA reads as TGTGCCAGCAGCCAAGAAGGGACTAGCGGGAGGGGGACAGATACGCAGTATTTT.